The clone carrying this TCR beta chain was seen repeatedly, ten times or more. The antigen is undetermined. The record originates from a study of T cell repertoires in cytomegalovirus infection. At the level of the study: Both CMV infection and a matching HLA type were indicated by public TCR beta signatures. Study outcomes and limitations: Based on cumulative public TCR beta family frequency, carriers of CMV plus the relevant HLA were identified. In two of eight donors, the top clonotype was HLA-C-restricted CMV-specific.

The CDR3 runs to 15 residues. V shed 2 bases and J shed 0 bases, with 9 bases lying between them. Germline-derived CDR1 and CDR2 are SEHNR and FQNEAQ (reference sequence). TCRdb processed the reads anew with MiXCR; each CDR3 protein has one entry. The table lists under 150,000 distinct CDR3 sequences, 7.5% to 9% of them singletons. Sequencing used PBMCs. The chain has TRBV7-9 and TRBJ2-3, with D possibly being TRBD1 (5 bases). The receptor was derived from a human donor in good health (CMV status not recorded). Some clones in this sample may be carry-over from other donors' samples. The DNA for the CDR3 is TGTGCCAGCAGCTTACTTCAGGGCAGCACAGATACGCAGTATTTT. Its protein is CASSLLQGSTDTQYF.